One and the same sample provided the 16 T cell receptor beta chains below, sequenced in a study of human T cells and chemical hapten exposure. Time point noted: pre-sensitization, week 0. The treatment is: therapeutic diphenylcyclopropenone sensitization with weekly scalp DPC. Each CDR3 protein gets one entry after TCRdb re-called the RACE reads with MiXCR. The table lists over 300,000 distinct CDR3 sequences, more than 4.5% of them singletons, with 2.5% to 3% in the top ten. This specimen consisted of whole blood, obtained in connection with sensitization to the hapten diphenylcyclopropenone (DPC). These TCRs come from a woman aged 50 to 60 with alopecia areata. Some clones in this sample may be carry-over from other donors' samples.

The chain is built from TRBV29-1 and TRBJ2-6, with D possibly matching TRBD1 (6 bases). Trimming stripped 0 bases from V and 2 bases from J, with 11 bases between. The CDR3 loop spans 16 amino acids. Germline V gene sequence: CDR1 SQVTM, CDR2 ANQGSEA. This CDR3 reads CSVEDRGQAGANVLTF. The CDR3 DNA reads TGCAGCGTTGAAGACAGGGGCCAAGCTGGGGCCAACGTCCTGACTTTC. The complete variable domain, with remaining parts taken from reference TRBV29-1 and TRBJ2-6, reads SAVISQKPSRDICQRGTSLTIQCQVDSQVTMMFWYRQQPGQSLTLIATANQGSEATYESGFVIDKFPISRPNLTFSTLTVSNMSPEDSSIYLCSVEDRGQAGANVLTFGAGSRLTVL.

The chain combines TRBV24-1 with TRBJ2-1, with D maybe TRBD1 (6 bases). Trimming removed 0 bases at V and 4 bases at J, with 6 bases between. This CDR3 has 14 residues. The germline V gene encodes CDR1 KGHDR and CDR2 SFDVKD. The CDR3 DNA follows: TGTGCCACCAGTGATTTGACAGGGTACAATGAGCAGTTCTTC. Amino acid sequence: CATSDLTGYNEQFF.

This clonotype was detected only a few times. The chain employs TRBV13 and TRBJ2-7, with 7 bases matching TRBD1. Germline V CDR1 and CDR2: PRHDT, FYEKMQ (reference sequence). Trimming removed 5 bases from V and 5 bases from J; junction bases left unmatched: 6. This CDR3 is built from 13 residues. CDR3 sequence reads: CASSPQGPHEQYF. The CDR3 bases are TGTGCCAGCAGCCCACAGGGGCCCCACGAGCAGTACTTC.

This clonotype was detected ten times or more. The rearrangement joins TRBV30 to TRBJ2-7; 8 nucleotides match TRBD1. In germline, CDR1 is GTSNPN, CDR2 SVGIG (reference sequence). CDR3 length: 14 residues. V dropped 2 bases and J dropped 4; count of bases not matched to a gene: 7. The CDR3 DNA reads as TGTGCCTGGAGTCTGACAGGGGCGTATTACGAGCAGTACTTC. As protein: CAWSLTGAYYEQYF.

This clonotype has just a few counts. The chain is built from TRBV3-1 and TRBJ2-3, with D unclear. Germline V gene lookup returns CDR1 LGHDT and CDR2 YNNKEL (reference sequence). The V and J ends lost 4 bases and 4 bases respectively, with 12 bases between them. CDR3 length equals 14 residues. The CDR3 region has the DNA TGTGCCAGCAGCCCCCTCGCGAGCCCAGATACGCAGTATTTT. It encodes CASSPLASPDTQYF.

Ten or more counts support this clonotype. The chain links TRBV12-3 or TRBV12-4 to TRBJ2-3; unclear D gene. Trimming left V 8 bases short and J 1 base short, with 13 bases between. The CDR3 has 14 residues. In DNA, the CDR3 is TGTGCCAGCTCGAACGCTGGGGGCACAGATACGCAGTATTTT. Residues: CASSNAGGTDTQYF.

This clonotype was counted between two and nine times. This chain connects TRBV12-3 or TRBV12-4 to TRBJ2-7, with a possible D match to TRBD1 (6 bases). Trimming took off 8 bases at V and 4 bases at J, with 9 bases between the two ends. This CDR3 comprises 11 residues. The CDR3 here is CASGTIYEQYF. DNA of the CDR3: TGTGCCAGCGGGACAATTTACGAGCAGTACTTC.

The J gene is TRBJ2-3, the V gene TRBV10-2; 10 bases fit TRBD2. The V segment lost 4 bases and the J segment 2 bases; nucleotides outside the gene matches: 6. The CDR3 is made up of 16 amino acids. Germline V gene lookup returns CDR1 WSHSY and CDR2 SAAADI. CDR3 nucleotides: TGCGCCAGCAGTGCGGGAACTAGCGGGAACACAGATACGCAGTATTTT. Amino acids: CASSAGTSGNTDTQYF.

This rearrangement joins TRBV7-9 to TRBJ1-6, with D unclear. V was clipped by 1 base and J by 7 bases, with 11 bases between them. From germline, CDR1 is SEHNR and CDR2 FQNEAQ (reference sequence). CDR3 length: 15 amino acids. CDR3 protein: CASSLGQLKNSPLHF. The CDR3 nucleotides read TGTGCCAGCAGCTTAGGCCAGCTTAAGAATTCACCCCTCCACTTT.

This clonotype was seen at least ten times. The chain employs TRBV3-1 and TRBJ2-5; 10 bases agree with TRBD1. This CDR3 spans 15 amino acids. V was clipped by 4 bases and J by 5 bases; unmatched bases: 7. Germline V gene sequence: CDR1 LGHDT, CDR2 YNNKEL (reference sequence). CDR3 nucleotide sequence: TGTGCCAGCAGCCCAACGACAGGGGGCGCGGAGACCCAGTACTTC. It is translated as CASSPTTGGAETQYF.

The table lists this clonotype with a few counts. This chain joins TRBV6-2 or TRBV6-3 and TRBJ2-7; D remains ambiguous. The length of the CDR3 is 14 residues. Germline V lookup: CDR1 MNHEY, CDR2 SVGEGT. Trimming shortened V by 0 bases and J by 7 bases, and 13 bases separated the two germline ends. CDR3 bases: TGTGCCAGCAGTTACTCGACACAATTCTGGGAGCAGTACTTC. Its translation is CASSYSTQFWEQYF.

This clonotype was seen at least ten times. V gene TRBV9 combines with J gene TRBJ1-6; TRBD1 is a possible D gene (5 bases). This CDR3 has 14 amino acids. The germline CDR1 and CDR2 sequences are SGDLS and YYNGEE. V was cut by 0 bases and J by 8 bases, with 9 bases left in between. CDR3 residues: CASSVGGFDSPLHF. In DNA form, the CDR3 reads TGTGCCAGCAGCGTAGGGGGGTTCGATTCACCCCTCCACTTT.

This clonotype was seen at least ten times. The chain recombines TRBV7-2 with TRBJ1-2; no definite D call. This CDR3 has 14 amino acids. Germline CDR1 SGHTA, CDR2 FQGNSA. V dropped 4 bases and J dropped 0 bases, with 9 bases sitting between them. Written as DNA, the CDR3 is TGTGCCAGCAGCTCGACCAGATCTAACTATGGCTACACCTTC. Encoded protein: CASSSTRSNYGYTF.

This clonotype was detected only a few times. The V and J genes are TRBV12-3 or TRBV12-4 and TRBJ2-1; D ambiguous. The CDR3 loop spans 16 amino acids. V shed 0 bases and J shed 0 bases, with 9 bases lying between them. The CDR3 bases are TGTGCCAGCAGTTTAGCGGGCGGACGCTCCTACAATGAGCAGTTCTTC. Its translation: CASSLAGGRSYNEQFF.

This chain uses TRBV5-1 with TRBJ1-5; tentatively, D is TRBD1 (5 bases). The CDR3 covers 14 residues. The germline V gene has CDR1 SGHRS and CDR2 YFSETQ. Trimming removed 1 base from V and 7 bases from J, with 12 bases in between. The CDR3 region has the DNA TGCGCCAGCAGCTTGAACGACCCAGGGCAGCCCCAGCATTTT. Residues: CASSLNDPGQPQHF.

This chain links TRBV7-9 with TRBJ2-7, with TRBD2 matching 11 bases. V lost 6 bases, J lost 1 base, and 5 bases stayed unmatched. This CDR3 contains 15 residues. Germline loops: CDR1 SEHNR, CDR2 FQNEAQ (reference sequence). This chain's CDR3 is CASRYGTSGSYEQYF. The CDR3 nucleotides read TGTGCCAGCAGATACGGGACTAGCGGTTCCTACGAGCAGTACTTC.